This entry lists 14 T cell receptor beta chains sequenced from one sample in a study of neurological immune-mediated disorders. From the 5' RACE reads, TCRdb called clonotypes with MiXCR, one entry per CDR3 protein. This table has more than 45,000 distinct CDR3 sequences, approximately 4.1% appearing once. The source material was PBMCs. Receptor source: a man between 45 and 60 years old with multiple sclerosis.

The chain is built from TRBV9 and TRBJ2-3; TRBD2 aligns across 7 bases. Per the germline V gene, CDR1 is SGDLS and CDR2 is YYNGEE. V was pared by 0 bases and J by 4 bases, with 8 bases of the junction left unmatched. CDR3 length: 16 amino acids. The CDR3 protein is CASSVASGGIADTQYF. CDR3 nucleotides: TGTGCCAGCAGCGTAGCTAGCGGAGGGATAGCAGATACGCAGTATTTT.

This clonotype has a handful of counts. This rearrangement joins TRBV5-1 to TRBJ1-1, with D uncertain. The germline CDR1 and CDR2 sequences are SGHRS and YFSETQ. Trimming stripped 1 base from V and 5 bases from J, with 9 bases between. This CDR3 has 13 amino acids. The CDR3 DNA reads TGCGCCAGCAGCTTGCCTTCGTTGACTGAAGCTTTCTTT. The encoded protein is CASSLPSLTEAFF.

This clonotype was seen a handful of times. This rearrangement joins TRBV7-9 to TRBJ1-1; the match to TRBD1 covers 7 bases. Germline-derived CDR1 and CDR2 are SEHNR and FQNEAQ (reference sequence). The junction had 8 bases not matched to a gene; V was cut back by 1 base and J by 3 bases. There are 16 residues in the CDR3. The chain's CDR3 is CASSLDATGMYTEAFF. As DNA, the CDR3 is TGTGCCAGCAGCTTAGACGCGACAGGGATGTACACTGAAGCTTTCTTT.

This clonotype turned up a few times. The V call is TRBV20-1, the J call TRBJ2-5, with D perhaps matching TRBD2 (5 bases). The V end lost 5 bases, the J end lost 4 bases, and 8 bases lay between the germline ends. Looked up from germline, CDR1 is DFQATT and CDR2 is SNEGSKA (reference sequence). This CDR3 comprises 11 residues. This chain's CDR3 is CSARGGETQYF. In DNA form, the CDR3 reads TGCAGTGCTCGGGGTGGAGAGACCCAGTACTTC.

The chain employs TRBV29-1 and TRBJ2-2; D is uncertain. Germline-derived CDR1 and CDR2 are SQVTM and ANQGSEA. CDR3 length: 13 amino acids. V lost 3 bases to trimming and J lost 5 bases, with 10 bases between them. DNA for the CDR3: TGCAGCGTTGAGGGTCCAGTTACCGGGGAGCTGTTTTTT. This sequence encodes CSVEGPVTGELFF.

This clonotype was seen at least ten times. CDR3 residues: CSVKTSAGDTQYF. CDR3 nucleotide sequence: TGCAGCGTTAAAACTAGCGCGGGAGATACGCAGTATTTT. This sequence joins TRBV29-1 and TRBJ2-3, with 7 bases fitting TRBD2. CDR3 length: 13 residues. CDR1 SQVTM and CDR2 ANQGSEA come from the germline V gene. Losses at the gene ends were 5 bases for V and 5 bases for J; bases not matched to a gene: 7.

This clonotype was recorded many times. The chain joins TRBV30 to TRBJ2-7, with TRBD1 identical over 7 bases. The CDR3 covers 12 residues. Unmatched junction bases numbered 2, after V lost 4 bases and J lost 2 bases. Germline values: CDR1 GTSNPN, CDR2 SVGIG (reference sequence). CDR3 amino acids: CAWTGGAYEQYF. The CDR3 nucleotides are TGTGCCTGGACAGGGGGAGCCTACGAGCAGTACTTC. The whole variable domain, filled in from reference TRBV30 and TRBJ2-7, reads SQTIHQWPATLVQPVGSPLSLECTVEGTSNPNLYWYRQAAGRGLQLLFYSVGIGQISSEVPQNLSASRPQDRQFILSSKKLLLSDSGFYLCAWTGGAYEQYFGPGTRLTVT.

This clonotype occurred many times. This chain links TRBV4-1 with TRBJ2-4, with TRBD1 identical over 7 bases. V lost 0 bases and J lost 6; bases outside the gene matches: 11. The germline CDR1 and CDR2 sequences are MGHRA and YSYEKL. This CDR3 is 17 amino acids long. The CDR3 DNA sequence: TGCGCCAGCAGCCAAGATTCGGGACAGAGAAGTATAAACATTCAGTACTTC. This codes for CASSQDSGQRSINIQYF.

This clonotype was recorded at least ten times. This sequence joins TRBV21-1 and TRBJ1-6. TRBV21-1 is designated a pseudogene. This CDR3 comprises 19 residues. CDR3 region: CASSPQRGITVSYNSPLNF. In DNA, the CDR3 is TGTGCCAGCAGCCCCCAACGGGGAATAACGGTCTCCTATAATTCACCCCTCAACTTT.

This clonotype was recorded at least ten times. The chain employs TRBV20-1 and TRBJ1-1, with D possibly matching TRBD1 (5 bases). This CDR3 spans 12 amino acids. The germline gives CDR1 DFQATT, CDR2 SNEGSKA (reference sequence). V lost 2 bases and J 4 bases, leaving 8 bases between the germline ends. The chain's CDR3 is CSARYRSTEAFF. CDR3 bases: TGCAGTGCTAGATACAGGTCCACTGAAGCTTTCTTT.

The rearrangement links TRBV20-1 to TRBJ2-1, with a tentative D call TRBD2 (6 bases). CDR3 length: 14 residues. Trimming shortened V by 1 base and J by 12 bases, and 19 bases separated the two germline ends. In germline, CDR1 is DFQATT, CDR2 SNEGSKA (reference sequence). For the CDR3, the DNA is TGCAGTGCTAGAGGGGTAGCGGCGGAGGGGTGGCAGTTCTTC. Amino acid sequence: CSARGVAAEGWQFF.

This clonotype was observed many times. The CDR3: CASSPLGQGVRTGANVLTF. CDR3 DNA sequence: TGTGCCAGCAGTCCCCTGGGACAGGGGGTTAGAACTGGGGCCAACGTCCTGACTTTC. The J gene is TRBJ2-6, the V gene TRBV27, with 11 bases that match TRBD1. Germline lookup yields CDR1 MNHEY and CDR2 SMNVEV (reference sequence). This CDR3 is 19 amino acids long. Unmatched junction bases numbered 11, after V lost 5 bases and J lost 2 bases.

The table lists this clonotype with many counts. CDR3 bases: TGCGCCAGCAGCCAAGGACCTCTACGACGACAGAGTATTTCGAACACTGAAGCTTTCTTT. It yields the protein CASSQGPLRRQSISNTEAFF. The rearrangement uses TRBV4-1 and TRBJ1-1; D is perhaps TRBD1 (5 bases). Germline assignment: CDR1 MGHRA and CDR2 YSYEKL. This CDR3 contains 20 residues. Between the trimmed V and J ends, which lost 1 base and 1 base, there was a span of 25 bases.

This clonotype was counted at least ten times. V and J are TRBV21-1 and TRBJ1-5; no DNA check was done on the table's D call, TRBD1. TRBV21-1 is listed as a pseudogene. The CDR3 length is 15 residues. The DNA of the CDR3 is TGTGCCAGCAGCAAAGGGGACAGGGGACCTCAGCCCCAGCATTTT. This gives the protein CASSKGDRGPQPQHF.